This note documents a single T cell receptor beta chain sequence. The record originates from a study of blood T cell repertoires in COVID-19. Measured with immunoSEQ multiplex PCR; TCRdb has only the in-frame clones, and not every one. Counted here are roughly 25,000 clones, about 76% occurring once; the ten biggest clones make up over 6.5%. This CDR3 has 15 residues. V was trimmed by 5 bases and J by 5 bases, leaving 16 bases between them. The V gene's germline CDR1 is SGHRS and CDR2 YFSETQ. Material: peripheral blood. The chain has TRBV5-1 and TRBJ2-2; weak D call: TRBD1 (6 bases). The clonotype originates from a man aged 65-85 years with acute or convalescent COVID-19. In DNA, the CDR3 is TGCGCCAGCAGGGGTATGACTACAGGGACCGGGGAGCTGTTTTTT. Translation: CASRGMTTGTGELFF.